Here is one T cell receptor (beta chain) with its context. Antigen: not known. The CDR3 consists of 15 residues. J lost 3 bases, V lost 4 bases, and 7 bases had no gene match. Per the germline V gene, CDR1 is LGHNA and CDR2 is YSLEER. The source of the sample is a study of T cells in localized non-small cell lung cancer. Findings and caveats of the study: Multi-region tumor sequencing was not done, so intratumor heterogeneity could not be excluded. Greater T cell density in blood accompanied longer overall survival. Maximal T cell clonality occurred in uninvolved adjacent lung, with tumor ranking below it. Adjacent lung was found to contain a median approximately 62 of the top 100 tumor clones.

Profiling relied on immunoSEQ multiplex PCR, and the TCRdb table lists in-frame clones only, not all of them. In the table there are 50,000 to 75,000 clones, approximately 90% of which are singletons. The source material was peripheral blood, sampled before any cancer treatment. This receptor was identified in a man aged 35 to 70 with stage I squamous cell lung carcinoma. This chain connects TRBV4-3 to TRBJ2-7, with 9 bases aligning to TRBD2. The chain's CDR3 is CASSPGKREVYEQYF. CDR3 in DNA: TGCGCCAGCAGCCCGGGGAAGCGGGAGGTCTACGAGCAGTACTTC.